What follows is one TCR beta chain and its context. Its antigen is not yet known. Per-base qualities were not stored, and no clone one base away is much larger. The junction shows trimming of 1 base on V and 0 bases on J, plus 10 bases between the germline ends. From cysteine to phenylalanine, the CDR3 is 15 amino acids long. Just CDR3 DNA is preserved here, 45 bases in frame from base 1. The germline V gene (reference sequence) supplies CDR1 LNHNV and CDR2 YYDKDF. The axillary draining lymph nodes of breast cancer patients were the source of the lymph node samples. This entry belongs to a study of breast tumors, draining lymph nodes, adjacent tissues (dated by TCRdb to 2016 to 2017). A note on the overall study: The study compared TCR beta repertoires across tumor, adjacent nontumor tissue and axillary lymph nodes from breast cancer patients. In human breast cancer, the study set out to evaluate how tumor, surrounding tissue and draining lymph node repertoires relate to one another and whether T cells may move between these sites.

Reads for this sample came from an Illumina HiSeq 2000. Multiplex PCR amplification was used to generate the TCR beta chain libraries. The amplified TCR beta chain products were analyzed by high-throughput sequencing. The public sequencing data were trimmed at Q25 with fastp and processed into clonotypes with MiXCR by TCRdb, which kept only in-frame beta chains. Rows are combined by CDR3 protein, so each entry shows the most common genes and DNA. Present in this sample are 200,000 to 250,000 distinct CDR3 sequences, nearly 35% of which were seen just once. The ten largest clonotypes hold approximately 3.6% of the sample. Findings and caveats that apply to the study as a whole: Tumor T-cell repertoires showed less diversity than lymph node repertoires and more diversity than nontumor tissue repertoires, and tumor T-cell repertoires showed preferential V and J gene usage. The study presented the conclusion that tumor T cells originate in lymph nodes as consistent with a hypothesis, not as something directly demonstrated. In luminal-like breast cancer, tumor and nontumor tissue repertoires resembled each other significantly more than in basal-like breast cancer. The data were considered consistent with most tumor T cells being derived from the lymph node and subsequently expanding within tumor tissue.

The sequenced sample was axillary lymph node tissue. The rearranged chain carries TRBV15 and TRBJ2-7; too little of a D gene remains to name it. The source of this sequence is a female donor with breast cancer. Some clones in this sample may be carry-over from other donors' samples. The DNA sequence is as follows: TGTGCCACCAGCAGAGGTGACACGAGCTCCTACGAGCAGTACTTC. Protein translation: CATSRGDTSSYEQYF.